This is a list of T cell receptor beta chains from one sample in a study of T cell responses to AZD1222 COVID-19 vaccine. Measured with immunoSEQ multiplex PCR; TCRdb has only the in-frame clones, and not every one. The sample records some 280,000 clones, almost 95% being singletons. The sample was peripheral blood, taken 28 days after the second AZD1222 dose. Every receptor here comes from an adult who received the AZD1222 COVID-19 vaccine. Both conserved end residues are part of each CDR3. A D gene is named only where the DNA matches it firmly. Not all rows give a size; the values are once, few, many and, for expanded clones, a class.

TRBD2 - TRBJ2-7 TRBV7-3 CASSSTSGRSPSEQYF TGTGCCAGCAGCTCGACTAGCGGGAGGTCCCCAAGCGAGCAGTACTTC
- - TRBJ2-5 TRBV3-1/TRBV3-2 CASSQESARRETQYF TGTGCCAGCAGCCAAGAATCAGCCCGTCGGGAGACCCAGTACTTC
TRBD1 - TRBJ2-7 TRBV6-5 CASRKDRAGSYEQYF TGTGCCAGCAGGAAGGACAGGGCGGGATCCTACGAGCAGTACTTC
- once TRBJ1-2 TRBV15 CATSRGGWDYGYTF TGTGCCACCAGTCGGGGAGGGTGGGACTATGGCTACACCTTC
TRBD1 - TRBJ1-5 TRBV28 CASSSPGQGRVSPQHF TGTGCCAGCAGTTCGCCGGGACAGGGACGGGTTAGTCCCCAGCATTTT
- - TRBJ1-2 TRBV6-4 CASRRHWGYTF TGTGCCAGCCGGCGCCACTGGGGCTACACCTTC
- - TRBJ1-5 TRBV19 CASSIWGKSNQPQHF TGTGCCAGTAGTATTTGGGGCAAAAGCAATCAGCCCCAGCATTTT
- - TRBJ1-1 TRBV2 CASSAGPPGAGTEAFF TGTGCCAGCAGTGCGGGACCGCCCGGCGCAGGCACTGAAGCTTTCTTT
TRBD1 - TRBJ2-7 TRBV7-9 CASSSGRGQDNSYEQYF TGTGCCAGCAGTTCCGGAAGAGGACAGGACAACTCCTACGAGCAGTACTTC
- - TRBJ1-5 TRBV19 CASSSPAGSHQPQHF TGTGCCAGTAGTAGCCCGGCAGGGAGCCATCAGCCCCAGCATTTT
- - TRBJ2-5 TRBV4-3 CASSQGWLGETQYF TGCGCCAGCAGCCAAGGATGGCTTGGGGAGACCCAGTACTTC
- - TRBJ2-7 TRBV6-2/TRBV6-3 CASSLRRAGLYEQYF TGTGCCAGCAGCCTGAGAAGGGCAGGGCTCTACGAGCAGTACTTC
- - TRBJ2-6 TRBV2 CASRVPRPGANVLTF TGTGCCAGCAGGGTTCCAAGGCCTGGGGCCAACGTCCTGACTTTC
- - TRBJ2-7 TRBV6-2/TRBV6-3 CASSYSWRVSSYEQYF TGTGCCAGCAGTTACTCGTGGAGGGTCAGCTCCTACGAGCAGTACTTC
- - TRBJ2-1 TRBV7-2 CASSWGIGVLHEQFF TGTGCCAGCAGCTGGGGGATCGGGGTCCTGCATGAGCAGTTCTTC
TRBD1 - TRBJ2-7 TRBV24-1 CATSRDRGREQYF TGTGCCACCAGCCGGGACAGGGGGCGCGAGCAGTACTTC
TRBD1 - TRBJ1-5 TRBV7-2 CASSDREGQPQHF TGTGCCAGCTCCGACAGGGAAGGTCAGCCCCAGCATTTT
TRBD1 - TRBJ1-5 TRBV6-5 CASSSKTGASPPQHF TGTGCCAGCAGTTCTAAGACAGGGGCTTCACCGCCCCAGCATTTT
- - TRBJ1-2 TRBV9 CASSVVGGRGYTF TGTGCCAGCAGCGTAGTAGGGGGAAGGGGCTACACCTTC
TRBD1 - TRBJ2-5 TRBV28 CASRKTGTVETQYF TGTGCCAGCAGAAAGACAGGGACCGTGGAGACCCAGTACTTC
- - TRBJ2-1 TRBV7-3 CASSLGVVPYNEQFF TGTGCCAGCAGCTTAGGGGTAGTTCCCTACAATGAGCAGTTCTTC
TRBD1 - TRBJ2-7 TRBV27 CASSTKGQAAYEQYF TGTGCCAGCAGCACAAAGGGACAGGCCGCCTACGAGCAGTACTTC
TRBD2 - TRBJ2-7 TRBV4-2 CASSQTSGSYEQYF TGTGCCAGCAGCCAGACTAGCGGGTCCTACGAGCAGTACTTC
- - TRBJ1-3 TRBV7-9 CASSRRSPGNTIYF TGTGCCAGCAGCCGACGGTCACCTGGAAACACCATATATTTT
- - TRBJ2-7 TRBV28 CASRDPGAAPHYEQYF TGTGCCAGCAGGGACCCAGGGGCCGCCCCCCATTACGAGCAGTACTTC
- - TRBJ2-2 TRBV24-1 CATSGETGELFF TGTGCCACCAGTGGCGAAACCGGGGAGCTGTTTTTT
- - TRBJ1-2 TRBV5-1 CASSFSAVNYGYTF TGCGCCAGCAGCTTTTCCGCAGTTAACTATGGCTACACCTTC
TRBD1 - TRBJ1-2 TRBV7-9 CASSSQLTGVAYGYTF TGTGCCAGCAGCTCACAGCTGACAGGGGTCGCCTATGGCTACACCTTC
- - TRBJ1-5 TRBV2 CASSEDSVSNQPQHF TGTGCCAGCAGTGAGGACAGCGTTAGCAATCAGCCCCAGCATTTT
- - TRBJ1-5 TRBV28 CASTREGPQHF TGTGCCAGCACCCGAGAGGGGCCCCAGCATTTT
TRBD2 - TRBJ2-1 TRBV7-3 CASSSSGLAYNEQFF TGTGCCAGCAGCTCCTCGGGACTAGCCTACAATGAGCAGTTCTTC
- - TRBJ2-7 TRBV5-4 CASSAGPSSYEQYF TGTGCCAGCAGCGCCGGACCGAGCTCCTACGAGCAGTACTTC
- - TRBJ1-2 TRBV7-9 CASSLANRMTYGYTF TGTGCCAGCAGCTTAGCTAACCGTATGACCTATGGCTACACCTTC
- - TRBJ1-5 TRBV19 CASSKEAYSNQPQHF TGTGCCAGTAGTAAGGAGGCCTATAGCAATCAGCCCCAGCATTTT
TRBD2 - TRBJ2-7 TRBV4-2 CASSQAASGSYEQYF TGTGCCAGCAGCCAAGCGGCTAGCGGGAGCTACGAGCAGTACTTC
TRBD1 - TRBJ1-1 TRBV5-1 CASSLRLGDRGKTFF TGCGCCAGCAGCTTGCGCTTGGGGGACAGGGGGAAGACTTTCTTT
- - TRBJ1-1 TRBV6-6 CASTRYRDTEAFF TGTGCCAGTACGCGTTATAGGGACACTGAAGCTTTCTTT
TRBD1 once TRBJ1-1 TRBV3-1/TRBV3-2 CASRLTGVNTEAFF TGTGCCAGCAGATTGACAGGGGTGAACACTGAAGCTTTCTTT
- - TRBJ2-3 TRBV9 CASSPQPRDTQYF TGTGCCAGCAGCCCACAACCCAGAGATACGCAGTATTTT
- - TRBJ1-2 TRBV4-1 CASSQARVRVIYGYTF TGCGCCAGCAGCCAAGCTCGTGTGAGGGTCATCTATGGCTACACCTTC
TRBD2 once TRBJ2-1 TRBV18 CASSPRRERNEQFF TGTGCCAGCTCACCCCGGCGGGAGAGGAATGAGCAGTTCTTC
- - TRBJ1-4 TRBV18 CASSPSGPNNEKLFF TGTGCCAGCTCACCCTCCGGCCCCAATAATGAAAAACTGTTTTTT
- once TRBJ2-6 TRBV11-2 CASSLGAPANVLTF TGTGCCAGCAGCTTAGGCGCCCCGGCCAACGTCCTGACTTTC
- - TRBJ2-2 TRBV9 CASSVGGRTTGELFF TGTGCCAGCAGCGTAGGCGGCAGAACCACCGGGGAGCTGTTTTTT
TRBD1 - TRBJ1-6 TRBV30 CAWSMGQGRNSPLHF TGTGCCTGGAGTATGGGACAGGGGCGTAATTCACCCCTCCACTTT
- - TRBJ2-7 TRBV19 CASSPSQGGSPEQYF TGTGCCAGTAGTCCCTCGCAGGGGGGTTCTCCCGAGCAGTACTTC